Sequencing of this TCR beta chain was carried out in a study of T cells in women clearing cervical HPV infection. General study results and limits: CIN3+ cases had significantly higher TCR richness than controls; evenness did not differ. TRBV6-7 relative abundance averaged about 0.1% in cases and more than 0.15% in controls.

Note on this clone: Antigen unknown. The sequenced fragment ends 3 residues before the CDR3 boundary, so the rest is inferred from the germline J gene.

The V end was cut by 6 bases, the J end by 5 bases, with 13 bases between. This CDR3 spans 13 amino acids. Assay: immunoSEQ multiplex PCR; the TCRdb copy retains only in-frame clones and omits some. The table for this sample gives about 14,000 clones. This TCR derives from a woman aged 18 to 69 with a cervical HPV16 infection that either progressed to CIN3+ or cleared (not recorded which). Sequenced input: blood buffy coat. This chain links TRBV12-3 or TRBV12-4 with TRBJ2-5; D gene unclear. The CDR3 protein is CASRLFPSETQYF. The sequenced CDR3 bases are TGTGCCAGCAGATTGTTCCCTTCGGAGACC.